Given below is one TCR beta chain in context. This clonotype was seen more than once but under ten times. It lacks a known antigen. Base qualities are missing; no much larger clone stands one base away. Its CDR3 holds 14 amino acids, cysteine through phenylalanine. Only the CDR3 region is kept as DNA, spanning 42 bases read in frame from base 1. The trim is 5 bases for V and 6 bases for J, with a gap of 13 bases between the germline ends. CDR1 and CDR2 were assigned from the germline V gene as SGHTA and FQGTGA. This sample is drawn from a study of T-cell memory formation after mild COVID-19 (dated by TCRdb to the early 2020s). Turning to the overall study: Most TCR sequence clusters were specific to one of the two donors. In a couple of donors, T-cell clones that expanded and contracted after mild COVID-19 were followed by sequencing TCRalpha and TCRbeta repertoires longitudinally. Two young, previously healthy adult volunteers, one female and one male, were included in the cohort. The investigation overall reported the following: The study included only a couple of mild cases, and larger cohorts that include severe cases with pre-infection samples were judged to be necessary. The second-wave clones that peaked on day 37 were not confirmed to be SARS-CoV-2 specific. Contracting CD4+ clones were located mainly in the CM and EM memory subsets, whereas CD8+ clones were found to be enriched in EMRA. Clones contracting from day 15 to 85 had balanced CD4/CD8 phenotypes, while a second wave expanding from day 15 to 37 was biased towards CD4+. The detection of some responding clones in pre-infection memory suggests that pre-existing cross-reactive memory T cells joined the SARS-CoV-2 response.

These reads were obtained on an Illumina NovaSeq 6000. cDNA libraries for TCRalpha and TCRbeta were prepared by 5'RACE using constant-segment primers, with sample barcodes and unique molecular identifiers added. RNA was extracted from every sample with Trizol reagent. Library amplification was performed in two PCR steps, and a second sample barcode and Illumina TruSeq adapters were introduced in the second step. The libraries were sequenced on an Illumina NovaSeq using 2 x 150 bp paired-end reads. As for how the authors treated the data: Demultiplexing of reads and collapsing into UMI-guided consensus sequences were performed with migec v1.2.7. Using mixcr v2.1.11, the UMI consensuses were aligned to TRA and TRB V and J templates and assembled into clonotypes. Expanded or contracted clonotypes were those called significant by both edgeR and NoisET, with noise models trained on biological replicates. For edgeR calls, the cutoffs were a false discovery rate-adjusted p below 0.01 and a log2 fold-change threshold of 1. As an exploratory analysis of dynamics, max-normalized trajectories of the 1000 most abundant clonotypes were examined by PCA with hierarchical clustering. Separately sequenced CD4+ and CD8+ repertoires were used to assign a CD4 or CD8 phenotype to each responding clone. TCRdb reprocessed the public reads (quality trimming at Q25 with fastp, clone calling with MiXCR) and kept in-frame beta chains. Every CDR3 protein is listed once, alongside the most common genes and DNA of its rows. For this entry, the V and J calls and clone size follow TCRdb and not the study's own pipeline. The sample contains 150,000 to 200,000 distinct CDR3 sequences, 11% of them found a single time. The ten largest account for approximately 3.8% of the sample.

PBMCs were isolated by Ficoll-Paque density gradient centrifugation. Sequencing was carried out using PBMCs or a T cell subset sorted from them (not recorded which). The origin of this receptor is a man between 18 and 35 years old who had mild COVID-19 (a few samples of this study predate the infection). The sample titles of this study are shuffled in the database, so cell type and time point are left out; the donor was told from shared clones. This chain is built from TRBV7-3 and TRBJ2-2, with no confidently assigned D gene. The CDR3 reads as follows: CASSPQPPSGELFF. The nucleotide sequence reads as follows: TGTGCCAGCAGCCCGCAACCCCCCTCCGGGGAGCTGTTTTTT.